This TCR beta chain stems from a study of blood T cell repertoires in COVID-19. Background on the study: The United States, Italy and Spain provided the acute and convalescent COVID-19 samples. The cDNA or gDNA used as material had been derived from T cells, B-cell-depleted T cells, or PBMCs.

Germline lookup yields CDR1 SEHNR and CDR2 FQNEAQ (reference sequence). The V and J ends lost 5 bases and 7 bases respectively, with 21 bases between them. CDR3 length: 16 residues. Per the original data handling: Amplification from reference gene primers served as the basis for estimated nucleated cell counts. Measured with immunoSEQ multiplex PCR; TCRdb has only the in-frame clones, and not every one. The DNA was the basis for D and trimming; V, J and clone size are from that table. The sample has around 260,000 clones, under 90% seen once; the top ten hold roughly 4%. Living in about two dozen US areas, the participants were between roughly 18 and 89 years of age.

Specimen: PBMCs or T cells enriched from blood (not recorded which). The clonotype comes from a man aged 25 to 45 with acute COVID-19. This chain connects TRBV7-9 to TRBJ2-1; perhaps TRBD2 as D (7 bases). CDR3 DNA sequence: TGTGCCAGCAGCCCTGGCTGGGGAGGGGGTAGGAATGAGCAGTTCTTC. This translates into CASSPGWGGGRNEQFF.